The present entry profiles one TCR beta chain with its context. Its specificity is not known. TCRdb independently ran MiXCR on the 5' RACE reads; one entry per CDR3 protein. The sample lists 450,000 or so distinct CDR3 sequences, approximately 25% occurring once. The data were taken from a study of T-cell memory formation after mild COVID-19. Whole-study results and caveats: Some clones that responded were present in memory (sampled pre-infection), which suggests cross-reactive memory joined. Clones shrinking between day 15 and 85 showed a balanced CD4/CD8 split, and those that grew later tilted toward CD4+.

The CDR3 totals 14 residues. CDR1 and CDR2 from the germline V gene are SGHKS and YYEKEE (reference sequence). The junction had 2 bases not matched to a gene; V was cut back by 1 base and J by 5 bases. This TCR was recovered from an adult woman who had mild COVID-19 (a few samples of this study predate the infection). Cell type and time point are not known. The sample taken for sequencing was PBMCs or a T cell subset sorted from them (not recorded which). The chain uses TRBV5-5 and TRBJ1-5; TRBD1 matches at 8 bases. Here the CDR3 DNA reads TGTGCCAGCAGCTTGATGACAGGGGATCAGCCCCAGCATTTT. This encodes CASSLMTGDQPQHF.